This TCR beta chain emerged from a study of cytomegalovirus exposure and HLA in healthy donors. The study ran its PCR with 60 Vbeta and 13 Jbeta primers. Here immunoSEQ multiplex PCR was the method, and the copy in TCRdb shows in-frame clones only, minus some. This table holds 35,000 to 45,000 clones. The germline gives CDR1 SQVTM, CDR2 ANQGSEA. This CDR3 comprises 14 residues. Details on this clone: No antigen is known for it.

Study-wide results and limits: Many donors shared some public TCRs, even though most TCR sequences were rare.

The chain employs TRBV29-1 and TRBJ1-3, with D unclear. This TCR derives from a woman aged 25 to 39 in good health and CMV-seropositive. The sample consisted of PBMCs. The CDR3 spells CACRGVSSGNTIYF. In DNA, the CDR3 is TGCGCTTGCCGCGGGGTTAGCTCTGGAAACACCATATATTTT.